These 25 T cell receptor beta chains share one sample of origin, sequenced in a study of blood T cell repertoires in COVID-19. The protocol was immunoSEQ multiplex PCR, while the TCRdb copy is restricted to in-frame clones and leaves out a portion. The sample yields approximately 150,000 clones, roughly 86% seen once. The material sequenced was peripheral blood. The source of these receptors is a woman aged 55-75 years with acute or convalescent COVID-19.

V usage is TRBV9 and J usage is TRBJ2-3, with 8 bases lining up with TRBD2. Germline V gives CDR1 SGDLS, CDR2 YYNGEE. The CDR3 has 15 residues. V shed 7 bases, J shed 0 bases, and the junction held 7 bases outside the gene matches. CDR3 sequence: CASSRGGSSTDTQYF. CDR3 bases: TGTGCCAGCTCTCGCGGGGGGTCTAGCACAGATACGCAGTATTTT. Based on the CDR3 plus reference TRBV9 and TRBJ2-3, the full variable domain is DSGVTQTPKHLITATGQRVTLRCSPRSGDLSVYWYQQSLDQGLQFLIQYYNGEERAKGNILERFSAQQFPDLHSELNLSSLELGDSALYFCASSRGGSSTDTQYFGPGTRLTVL.

The J gene is TRBJ2-3, the V gene TRBV11-3; weak D call: TRBD2 (6 bases). This CDR3 has 14 amino acids. The V gene lost 5 bases and the J gene lost 8 bases, with 17 bases spanning the gap. The germline CDR1 and CDR2 sequences are SGHNT and YENEEA. CDR3 DNA sequence: TGTGCCAGCAGCCCCGCCCGAGACGGGAGTACGCAGTATTTT. This sequence encodes CASSPARDGSTQYF.

The chain links TRBV2 to TRBJ2-3, with TRBD1 as a possible D gene (6 bases). Per germline, CDR1 SNHLY and CDR2 FYNNEI. V lost 8 bases and J lost 0, with 15 bases in between. This CDR3 has 15 residues. CDR3 bases: TGTGCCAGCGTCCTACAACAGGGTAGCACAGATACGCAGTATTTT. Amino acids: CASVLQQGSTDTQYF.

The CDR3 DNA sequence: TGTGCCAGCAGTCCAGGGGGGACCGGGGAGCTGTTTTTT. This encodes CASSPGGTGELFF. The V gene is TRBV12-3 or TRBV12-4, the J gene TRBJ2-2; D may be TRBD1 (7 bases). This CDR3 is 13 amino acids long. The V end was cut by 5 bases, the J end by 5 bases, with 9 bases between.

The chain recombines TRBV10-1 with TRBJ1-1; 10 nucleotides align to TRBD1. Unmatched junction bases numbered 5, after V lost 8 bases and J lost 5 bases. The CDR3 is 13 amino acids. Germline CDR1 is WNHNN and CDR2 is SYGVQD (reference sequence). The CDR3 spells CASAGQGWTEAFF. The CDR3 DNA follows: TGCGCCAGCGCGGGACAGGGGTGGACTGAAGCTTTCTTT.

The chain is built from TRBV9 and TRBJ2-1, with 10 bases that match TRBD1. V shed 0 bases and J 9 bases; nucleotides not matched to a gene: 9. The CDR3 covers 16 residues. Germline V gene lookup returns CDR1 SGDLS and CDR2 YYNGEE. CDR3 protein: CASSVAGTGAVGEQFF. The CDR3 DNA follows: TGTGCCAGCAGCGTAGCCGGGACAGGGGCGGTTGGTGAGCAGTTCTTC.

The CDR3 DNA is TGTGCCAGTAGTAACCCTGGCCAGGGCGAGGCCTACAATGAGCAGTTCTTC. Translating gives CASSNPGQGEAYNEQFF. The chain employs TRBV19 and TRBJ2-1, with D possibly matching TRBD1 (5 bases). Germline V lookup: CDR1 LNHDA, CDR2 SQIVND (reference sequence). CDR3 length equals 17 residues. V was cut by 4 bases and J by 2 bases, with 18 bases left in between.

This clone came up a few times. CDR3 in DNA: TGCGCCAGCAGCAGTACCCCGGGACAGGTGGGGTACACCTTC. Protein product: CASSSTPGQVGYTF. The rearrangement uses TRBV5-1 and TRBJ1-2; 8 nucleotides agree with TRBD1. Per the germline V gene, CDR1 is SGHRS and CDR2 is YFSETQ. The CDR3 has 14 residues. After removal of 4 bases from V and 11 bases from J, the junction contained 13 bases not matched to a gene.

The chain combines TRBV4-3 with TRBJ1-2; D gene ambiguous. Trimming stripped 4 bases from V and 3 bases from J, with 15 bases between. The length of the CDR3 is 15 residues. Germline V CDR1 and CDR2: LGHNA, YSLEER. The CDR3 spells CASSRHLTEDYGYTF. The CDR3 nucleotides are TGCGCCAGCAGCCGACACCTCACAGAAGACTATGGCTACACCTTC.

The chain uses TRBV5-4 and TRBJ2-5; the D is unclear. V was shortened by 4 bases and J by 3 bases, with 7 bases between the two germline ends. Germline assignment: CDR1 SGHNT and CDR2 YYREEE (reference sequence). The length of the CDR3 is 12 residues. As DNA, the CDR3 is TGTGCCAGCAGCATAATTAAAGAGACCCAGTACTTC. This encodes CASSIIKETQYF.

The table lists this clone with a count of one. CDR3 in amino acids: CASSYGRGWHSPLHF. The CDR3 DNA reads as TGTGCCAGCAGTTACGGCAGGGGATGGCATTCACCCCTCCACTTT. The V call is TRBV28, the J call TRBJ1-6; tentative D call: TRBD1 (6 bases). CDR3 length: 15 residues. Trimming removed 4 bases at V and 8 bases at J, with 15 bases between. The germline CDR1 and CDR2 sequences are MDHEN and SYDVKM.

This chain connects TRBV10-2 to TRBJ2-1; 10 nucleotides line up with TRBD2. CDR3 length: 19 amino acids. CDR1 is WSHSY and CDR2 is SAAADI in the germline V gene. Trimming at V came to 2 bases and at J to 7 bases, leaving 17 bases not matched to a gene. Here the CDR3 DNA reads TGCGCCAGCAGTGAGCTTTGGACTAGCGGAACCTTCAAGGGGAATGAGCAGTTCTTC. Protein: CASSELWTSGTFKGNEQFF.

The rearrangement joins TRBV6-2 or TRBV6-3 to TRBJ1-5; D gene unclear. Trimming took off 6 bases at V and 6 bases at J, with 15 bases between the two ends. In germline, CDR1 is MNHEY, CDR2 SVGEGT. The CDR3 runs to 14 residues. In DNA, the CDR3 is TGTGCCAGCAGCCGGCCCCCGGGAGGTCAGCCCCAGCATTTT. Translation: CASSRPPGGQPQHF.

J is TRBJ2-2 and V is TRBV3-1 (or the pseudogene TRBV3-2); D not certain. The V end lost 4 bases, the J end lost 6 bases, and 9 bases lay between the germline ends. This CDR3 has 13 amino acids. Germline assignment: CDR1 LGHDT and CDR2 YNNKEL (reference sequence). The CDR3 DNA is TGTGCCAGCAGCCCCCGACAAGCCGGGGAGCTGTTTTTT. It codes for CASSPRQAGELFF.

This chain links TRBV27 with TRBJ1-2; D may be TRBD1 (6 bases). The germline gives CDR1 MNHEY, CDR2 SMNVEV (reference sequence). This CDR3 is 13 amino acids long. Trimming took off 8 bases at V and 2 bases at J, with 12 bases between the two ends. Here the CDR3 reads CASGQLGNYGYTF. As DNA, the CDR3 is TGTGCCAGCGGACAGTTGGGAAACTATGGCTACACCTTC.

This sequence joins TRBV2 and TRBJ2-7, with a weak D call TRBD2 (5 bases). This CDR3 region has 15 residues. In germline, CDR1 is SNHLY, CDR2 FYNNEI. The V and J ends lost 6 bases and 0 bases respectively, with 15 bases between them. The CDR3 DNA sequence: TGTGCCAGCAGCGCGGTGGGAGTCAGCTCCTACGAGCAGTACTTC. Its translation is CASSAVGVSSYEQYF.

This clone appeared a few times. This chain connects TRBV6-5 to TRBJ1-1; D not certain. V was clipped by 2 bases and J by 0 bases, with 13 bases between them. Germline V gives CDR1 MNHEY, CDR2 SVGAGI. The CDR3 sequence is 16 residues long. The CDR3 protein is CASSYPPGSVNTEAFF. The CDR3 bases are TGTGCCAGCAGTTACCCACCAGGCTCGGTGAACACTGAAGCTTTCTTT.

To note about this clone: Compared with germline, one end of the junction differs, possibly owing to a read error. This rearrangement joins TRBV3-1 (or the pseudogene TRBV3-2) to TRBJ2-7, with D possibly matching TRBD1 (6 bases). This CDR3 has 14 residues. Germline V gene sequence: CDR1 LGHDT, CDR2 YNNKEL (reference sequence). The chain's CDR3 is CASSQLRDTPPGHF. The CDR3 coding sequence is TGTGCCAGCAGCCAGCTAAGGGACACCCCCCCAGGGCACTTC.

V and J are TRBV7-2 and TRBJ1-1; D not certain. Germline CDR1 SGHTA, CDR2 FQGNSA. The V end was cut by 2 bases, the J end by 6 bases, with 19 bases between. There are 16 residues in the CDR3. Written as DNA, the CDR3 is TGTGCCAGCAGCTTACGTCGTTTCGGGGAGGGCGCTGAAGCTTTCTTT. Encoded protein: CASSLRRFGEGAEAFF.

V gene TRBV28 combines with J gene TRBJ2-6; the D gene is possibly TRBD1 (6 bases). The V and J ends lost 6 bases and 1 base respectively, with 10 bases between them. The CDR3 consists of 15 residues. Per germline, CDR1 MDHEN and CDR2 SYDVKM. The CDR3 DNA follows: TGTGCCAGCAGCGTTACAGGGTCTGGGGCCAACGTCCTGACTTTC. It encodes CASSVTGSGANVLTF.

This clone has a handful of counts. The chain has TRBV7-8 and TRBJ1-1; TRBD1 is a possible D gene (6 bases). Trimming removed 5 bases at V and 8 bases at J, with 15 bases between. Germline values: CDR1 SGHVS, CDR2 FQNEAQ. The CDR3 sequence is 13 residues long. The CDR3 nucleotides are TGTGCCAGCAGCCCCGAACAGGGAGAAGAAGCTTTCTTT. Its protein product is CASSPEQGEEAFF.

This clone occurred once. This chain connects TRBV9 to TRBJ1-6; 9 nucleotides line up with TRBD1. Losses at the gene ends were 0 bases for V and 9 bases for J; bases not matched to a gene: 13. The CDR3 loop spans 18 amino acids. The germline CDR1 and CDR2 sequences are SGDLS and YYNGEE. The CDR3 protein is CASSVDPRGQGSSSPLHF. The CDR3 DNA sequence: TGTGCCAGCAGCGTAGATCCCCGCGGACAGGGGAGCAGTTCACCCCTCCACTTT. The full variable domain, rest sourced from reference TRBV9 and TRBJ1-6, is DSGVTQTPKHLITATGQRVTLRCSPRSGDLSVYWYQQSLDQGLQFLIQYYNGEERAKGNILERFSAQQFPDLHSELNLSSLELGDSALYFCASSVDPRGQGSSSPLHFGNGTRLTVT.

The genes are TRBV13 and TRBJ2-7; D unclear. CDR1 PRHDT and CDR2 FYEKMQ come from the germline V gene (reference sequence). Trimming stripped 1 base from V and 2 bases from J, with 6 bases between. CDR3 size: 13 residues. The CDR3 spells CASSLVGTYEQYF. DNA for the CDR3: TGTGCCAGCAGCTTAGTGGGCACCTACGAGCAGTACTTC.

The chain uses TRBV10-3 and TRBJ2-7; 9 bases map to TRBD1. The junction had 13 bases not matched to a gene; V was cut back by 6 bases and J by 7 bases. This CDR3 comprises 15 residues. From germline, CDR1 is ENHRY and CDR2 SYGVKD. This CDR3 is CAISSEGQGLGEQYF. In nucleotides, the CDR3 is TGTGCCATCAGCAGTGAGGGACAGGGACTTGGTGAGCAGTACTTC.

The rearrangement links TRBV10-3 to TRBJ1-3; the D gene is possibly TRBD1 (6 bases). Per the germline V gene, CDR1 is ENHRY and CDR2 is SYGVKD. This CDR3 spans 15 amino acids. The V and J ends lost 6 bases and 3 bases respectively, with 15 bases between them. In nucleotides, the CDR3 is TGTGCCATCAGGTTCAGGGGCAAGGTTGGAAACACCATATATTTT. Protein sequence: CAIRFRGKVGNTIYF.